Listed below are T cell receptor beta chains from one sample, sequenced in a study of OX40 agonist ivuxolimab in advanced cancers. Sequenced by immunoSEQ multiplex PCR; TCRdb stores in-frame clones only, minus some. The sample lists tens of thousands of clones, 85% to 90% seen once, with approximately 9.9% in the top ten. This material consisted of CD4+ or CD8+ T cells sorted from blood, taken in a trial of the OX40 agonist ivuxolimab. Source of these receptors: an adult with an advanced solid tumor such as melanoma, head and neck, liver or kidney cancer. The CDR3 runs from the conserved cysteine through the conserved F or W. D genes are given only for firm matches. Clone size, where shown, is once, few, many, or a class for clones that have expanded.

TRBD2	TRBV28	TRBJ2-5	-	TGTGCCAGCAGTTTGGCCAGCGGGAGACGGAAGGAGACCCAGTACTTC	CASSLASGRRKETQYF
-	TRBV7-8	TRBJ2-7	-	TGTGCCAGCAGCTACCTTGGGAGCTCCTACGAGCAGTACTTC	CASSYLGSSYEQYF
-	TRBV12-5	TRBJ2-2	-	TGTGCTAGTGGTTCTACGTCCGGGGAGCTGTTTTTT	CASGSTSGELFF
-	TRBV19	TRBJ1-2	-	TGTGCCAGTAGCACCCCCCGGGACATCTATGGCTACACCTTC	CASSTPRDIYGYTF
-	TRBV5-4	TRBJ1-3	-	TGTGCCAGCAGTTCAAACGAAGACACCATATATTTT	CASSSNEDTIYF
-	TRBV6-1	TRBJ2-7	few	TGTGCCAGCAGTGACCTCGGGGGATCCTACGAGCAGTACTTC	CASSDLGGSYEQYF
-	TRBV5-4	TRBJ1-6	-	TGTGCCAGCAGCTTGACATGGGGCAGTAATTCACCCCTCCACTTT	CASSLTWGSNSPLHF
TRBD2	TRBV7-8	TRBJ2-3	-	TGTGCCAGCAGCTTACCACTAGCGGGGGACGGCACAGATACGCAGTATTTT	CASSLPLAGDGTDTQYF
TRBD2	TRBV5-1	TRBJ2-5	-	TGCGCCAGCAGCTTGGGACTAGCCGAAGCAAAAGAGACCCAGTACTTC	CASSLGLAEAKETQYF
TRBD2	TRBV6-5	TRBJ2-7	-	TGTGCCACCTCCGCGGCGGGAGTCTACGAGCAGTACTTC	CATSAAGVYEQYF
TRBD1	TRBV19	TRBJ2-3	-	TGTGCCAGGAGGGGGCCAGACACAGATACGCAGTATTTT	CARRGPDTDTQYF
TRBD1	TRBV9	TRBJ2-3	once	TGTGCCAGCAGCGGAGAAGACAGGGGTTTTTCCACAGATACGCAGTATTTT	CASSGEDRGFSTDTQYF
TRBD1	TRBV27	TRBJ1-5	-	TGTGCCAGCAGTTCTGGGACAGGTGTTCAGCCCCAGCATTTT	CASSSGTGVQPQHF
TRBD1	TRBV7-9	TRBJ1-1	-	TGTGCCAGCAGCTCAACGACAGGGCTCTTGAGTAACACTGAAGCTTTCTTT	CASSSTTGLLSNTEAFF
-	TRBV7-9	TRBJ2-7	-	TGTGCCAGCAGCTTAACGGAAATCGGTCTAGCCCACTACTCCTACGAGCAGTACTTC	CASSLTEIGLAHYSYEQYF
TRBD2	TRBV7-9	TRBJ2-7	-	TGTGCCAGCAGCTTAACGACTAGCGGGTTAAGCTCCTACGAGCAGTACTTC	CASSLTTSGLSSYEQYF